A single sample gave rise to the 14 T cell receptor beta chains below, sequenced in a study of cytomegalovirus exposure and HLA in healthy donors. The table came from immunoSEQ multiplex PCR; TCRdb's copy has only in-frame clones and leaves some out. The profile covers roughly 57,000 clones, with roughly 93% appearing a single time and approximately 1.7% taken by the ten largest. Sequences were obtained from PBMCs. These receptors were taken from a woman under 30 in good health and CMV-seropositive.

Here the CDR3 reads CASSESGGNIQYF. CDR3 bases: TGTGCCAGCAGTGAAAGCGGGGGAAACATTCAGTACTTC. The rearrangement uses TRBV6-1 and TRBJ2-4; 8 bases fit TRBD2. Per germline, CDR1 MNHNS and CDR2 SASEGT. The junction had 0 bases not matched to a gene; V was cut back by 2 bases and J by 6 bases. This CDR3 is 13 amino acids long.

The chain's CDR3 is CASSKVDTYYEQYF. The CDR3 DNA sequence: TGTGCCAGCAGCAAGGTGGACACCTACTACGAGCAGTACTTC. The rearrangement joins TRBV21-1 to TRBJ2-7; the listed D gene, TRBD1, was not tested against the DNA. TRBV21-1 is a pseudogene. The CDR3 consists of 14 residues.

The CDR3 region is CASRPVETGELFF. In DNA, the CDR3 is TGTGCCAGCAGGCCCGTAGAGACCGGGGAGCTGTTTTTT. This sequence joins TRBV2 and TRBJ2-2; D gene uncertain. Trimming cost V 6 bases and J 5 bases, with 10 bases left between them. CDR3 length: 13 residues. Germline V lookup: CDR1 SNHLY, CDR2 FYNNEI.

The chain is built from TRBV15 and TRBJ2-1; 7 nucleotides agree with TRBD1. The CDR3 contains 15 residues. The V segment lost 5 bases and the J segment 4 bases; nucleotides outside the gene matches: 8. The germline V gene has CDR1 LNHNV and CDR2 YYDKDF (reference sequence). The CDR3 DNA sequence: TGTGCCACCAGCGTGGACAGGATCAAGTACAATGAGCAGTTCTTC. It specifies CATSVDRIKYNEQFF.

The chain links TRBV28 to TRBJ1-1; the D is unclear. The CDR3 spans 15 residues. The germline V gene has CDR1 MDHEN and CDR2 SYDVKM. Trimming stripped 5 bases from V and 1 base from J, with 14 bases between. The CDR3 bases are TGTGCCAGCAGTACCATTAATCTAAGGAACACTGAAGCTTTCTTT. Residues: CASSTINLRNTEAFF.

This chain joins TRBV2 and TRBJ1-5; 8 positions agree with TRBD1. The V gene's germline CDR1 is SNHLY and CDR2 FYNNEI. The CDR3 extends over 15 amino acids. The V gene end was trimmed by 6 bases and the J gene end by 4 bases; junction bases not matched to a gene: 8. CDR3 sequence: CASSRDRRTNQPQHF. CDR3 in DNA: TGTGCCAGCAGCCGGGACAGGCGAACAAATCAGCCCCAGCATTTT.

The V gene is TRBV19, the J gene TRBJ2-7; D gene uncertain. V dropped 3 bases and J dropped 2 bases, with 14 bases sitting between them. Germline CDR1 LNHDA, CDR2 SQIVND (reference sequence). This CDR3 has 15 residues. CDR3 bases: TGTGCCAGTAGTATTTCGCACGGTCCTCCCTACGAGCAGTACTTC. Translation gives CASSISHGPPYEQYF.

The J gene is TRBJ1-1, the V gene TRBV18, with D maybe TRBD1 (5 bases). CDR1 is KGHSH, CDR2 LQKENI, per germline. This CDR3 is 13 amino acids long. Trimming left V 4 bases short and J 3 bases short, with 9 bases between. The CDR3 protein is CASSREGDTEAFF. CDR3 in DNA: TGTGCCAGCTCACGGGAAGGGGACACTGAAGCTTTCTTT.

V gene TRBV4-1 combines with J gene TRBJ1-2; no definite D call. CDR1 MGHRA and CDR2 YSYEKL come from the germline V gene. CDR3 length: 12 residues. V dropped 3 bases and J dropped 8 bases, with 10 bases sitting between them. CDR3 loop: CASSHYGEGYTF. CDR3 sequence (DNA): TGCGCCAGCAGCCATTACGGAGAAGGCTACACCTTC.

Note on this clone: The junction and the germline gene differ at one end; a read error may be behind it. The rearrangement links TRBV30 to TRBJ1-2, with a weak D call TRBD1 (5 bases). The germline V gene encodes CDR1 GTSNPN and CDR2 SVGIG (reference sequence). The CDR3 covers 14 residues. The CDR3 is CAGRGAGTNYGYTF. The CDR3 DNA follows: TGTGCCGGGAGGGGAGCGGGGACTAACTATGGCTACACCTTC.

This chain joins TRBV7-8 and TRBJ2-1, with 10 nucleotides matching TRBD2. The CDR3 runs to 16 residues. The V and J ends lost 1 base and 7 bases, in that order; junction bases with no gene match: 7. CDR1 SGHVS and CDR2 FQNEAQ come from the germline V gene. This CDR3 reads CASSLVGAGGLNEQFF. The CDR3 DNA reads TGTGCCAGCAGCTTAGTTGGAGCGGGGGGGCTTAATGAGCAGTTCTTC.

J is TRBJ2-1 and V is TRBV6-4, with D tentatively TRBD1 (5 bases). Germline-derived CDR1 and CDR2 are MRHNA and SNTAGT. The CDR3 covers 13 residues. V shed 6 bases and J shed 5 bases, with 11 bases lying between them. DNA of the CDR3: TGTGCCAGCAGGGGGCCCGGAGACAATGAGCAGTTCTTC. It translates to CASRGPGDNEQFF.

The chain recombines TRBV19 with TRBJ2-3; D is ambiguous. The CDR3 spans 12 residues. From germline, CDR1 is LNHDA and CDR2 SQIVND (reference sequence). V was pared by 7 bases and J by 6 bases, with 11 bases between. The CDR3 loop reads CASNQAPDTQYF. The DNA of the CDR3 is TGTGCCAGTAATCAAGCACCCGATACGCAGTATTTT.

The CDR3 nucleotides are TGTGCCAGCAGCCCCCCGGGGGGCAACCGGGGGGAGACCCAGTACTTC. Encoded protein: CASSPPGGNRGETQYF. The rearrangement uses TRBV7-9 and TRBJ2-5, with D possibly TRBD2 on 7 matching bases. Germline CDR1 is SEHNR and CDR2 is FQNEAQ (reference sequence). The CDR3 runs to 16 residues. The V end was cut by 5 bases, the J end by 5 bases, with 21 bases between.